The clone carrying this T cell receptor beta chain was detected many times. What it recognizes is unknown. J lost 1 base, V lost 11 bases, and 8 bases had no gene match. There are 15 residues in the CDR3. Germline V gene sequence: CDR1 ENHRY, CDR2 SYGVKD. Peripheral blood was collected from the related graft donor on the marrow donation day. The sample belongs to a study of T cells after posttransplantation cyclophosphamide. The study's findings and limits: After PTCy, TRB diversity resembled that of CNI/methotrexate controls.

Using immunoSEQ multiplex PCR, the repertoire was profiled, and TCRdb retains in-frame clones only, with some absent. In total the sample includes 45,000 to 55,000 clones, none of them seen once. V is TRBV10-3 and J is TRBJ2-1, with 10 bases fitting TRBD2. This TCR derives from a man between 40 and 49 years old in good health, CMV-negative, and a related stem cell transplant donor. The specimen sequenced was PBMCs. The chain's CDR3 is CAHSGTSASYNEQFF. The CDR3 DNA follows: TGTGCCCACTCCGGGACTAGCGCGTCCTACAATGAGCAGTTCTTC.